This TCR beta chain was profiled in a study of CD8 T cells in Susac syndrome (dated by TCRdb to the late 2010s). Background for the entire study: Repertoire sequencing was used to test whether CD8+ T cell activation and differentiation in Susac syndrome was antigen driven.

According to the germline V gene, CDR1 reads SGHTA and CDR2 reads FQGNSA. The CDR3 sequence holds 16 residues, the cysteine and phenylalanine included. The DNA shown is the 48-base CDR3, in frame from base 1. Trimming removed 5 bases from V and 6 bases from J; the gene matches leave 10 bases unexplained. Peripheral blood CD8+ and CD4+ T cells from healthy donors, Susac syndrome patients and multiple sclerosis patients were profiled using high-throughput TCR beta sequencing. Treatment-naive patients with stable or active relapsing-remitting disease fulfilling revised McDonald criteria were used as multiple sclerosis controls. CD8+ TEMRA cells were enriched by FACS, while bulk CD8+ and CD4+ T cells were purified by magnetic negative isolation. Blood was collected in EDTA tubes and processed within 24 hours, with PBMCs isolated through density gradient centrifugation. PBMCs intended for TCR sequencing were cryopreserved in liquid nitrogen and thawed later in a water bath at 37 degrees C. The sorted or isolated CD4+, CD8+ and CD8+ TEMRA cells reached a purity of at least 90%.

General conclusions and limits of the study: The TCR sequencing and HLA analysis was acknowledged to have included a relatively small number of individuals.

RNA was extracted using the RNeasy kit, and roughly 0.5 to 1 microgram was reverse transcribed with random hexamers. TCR beta CDR3 regions were amplified with the immunoSEQ multiplex PCR assay covering 54 Vbeta and 13 Jbeta segments. Bias from PCR amplification was corrected by using a synthetic template baseline for primer optimization and for computational correction. For the original study's pipeline: Reads were annotated to V, D and J genes according to IMGT and were analyzed with immunoSEQ Analyzer, with only productive sequences retained. To calculate clonality, Shannon entropy was normalized by log2 of the number of productive unique sequences and then subtracted from one. For each patient and control, public and private clones were evaluated among the 100 most prevalent clones. Clones were defined as Susac-specific if absent from the healthy and MS cohorts, from over a thousand published viral clones and from other ImmuneACCESS disease sequences. TCRdb reprocessing: public reads trimmed at Q25 with fastp, clones called with MiXCR, in-frame beta chains kept. Each entry merges the rows of one CDR3 protein and shows their most common DNA and genes. TCRdb, not the original authors, processed these V and J calls. Here the sample has 120,000 to 150,000 distinct CDR3 sequences; 90% to 95% occur a single time. The biggest ten clones account for approximately 0.11% of the sample.

Notes on this clonotype: It lacks a known antigen. No much larger clone exists at a distance of one base, and base qualities are not known.

The TCR was taken from a human donor with multiple sclerosis. The specimen sequenced was CD4+ T cells from PBMCs. The chain joins TRBV7-2 to TRBJ1-2, and 12 bases in between align with TRBD1. The CDR3 sequence is CASSILPGQGANGYTF. The base sequence is TGTGCCAGCAGCATACTCCCGGGACAGGGGGCGAATGGCTACACCTTC.